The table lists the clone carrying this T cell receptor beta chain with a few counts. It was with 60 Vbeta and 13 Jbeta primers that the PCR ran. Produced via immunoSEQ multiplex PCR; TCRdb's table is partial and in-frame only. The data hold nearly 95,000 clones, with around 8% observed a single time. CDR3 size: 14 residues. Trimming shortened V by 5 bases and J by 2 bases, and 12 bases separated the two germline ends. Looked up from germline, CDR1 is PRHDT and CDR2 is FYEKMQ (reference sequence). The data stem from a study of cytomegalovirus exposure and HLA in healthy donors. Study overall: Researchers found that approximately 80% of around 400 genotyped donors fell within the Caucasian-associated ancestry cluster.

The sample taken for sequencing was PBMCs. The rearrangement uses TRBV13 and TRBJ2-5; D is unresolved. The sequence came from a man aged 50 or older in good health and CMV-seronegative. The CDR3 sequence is CASSLGTDQETQYF. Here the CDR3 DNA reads TGTGCCAGCAGCCTGGGCACTGATCAAGAGACCCAGTACTTC.